This T cell receptor beta chain originates from a study of shared clonotypes between healthy human individuals. The assay was immunoSEQ multiplex PCR, and TCRdb's table has in-frame clones only and misses some. The table records 550,000 to 850,000 clones, around 77% of them present only once. CDR3 length equals 14 residues. Germline CDR1 SGHTA, CDR2 FQGNSA. The V and J ends lost 5 bases and 1 base respectively, with 9 bases between them. This clone showed up just a few times. The rearrangement joins TRBV7-2 to TRBJ1-5; D is uncertain. This sequence was found in a woman aged 25-40 years in good health. The sequenced sample was memory CD4+ T cells sorted from blood. Subset in this sample: CD45RA-negative fraction. CDR3 nucleotides: TGTGCCAGCAGCCCGGACGGAAGCAATCAGCCCCAGCATTTT. Translated, it gives CASSPDGSNQPQHF.